Listed here are 8 T cell receptor beta chains from one sample, sequenced in a study of human thymus T cells (dated by TCRdb to the early 2020s). Thymus tissue was obtained as surgical resects removed during corrective cardiac surgery. Libraries came from the immunoSEQ multiplex PCR assay. TCRdb obtained this table from immuneACCESS and retained in-frame rearrangements with V and J assigned. These tables miss some clones; where compared with another copy, unresolved V genes account for less than half of the shortfall, and the remainder is unexplained. The sample contains approximately 71,000 clones, around 95% of them found a single time. Of the sample, around 0.03% falls within the top ten clones. Sequencing was performed on thymus tissue. The origin of the receptors is a girl under three years old with a congenital heart defect but otherwise immunologically healthy.

The rearrangement links TRBV29-1 to TRBJ2-1; TRBD2 matches at 10 bases. This CDR3 comprises 14 residues. V dropped 1 base and J dropped 3; count of bases not matched to a gene: 0. Per germline, CDR1 SQVTM and CDR2 ANQGSEA. The CDR3 protein is CSVEGTSGYNEQFF. The CDR3 coding sequence is TGCAGCGTTGAAGGGACTAGCGGCTACAATGAGCAGTTCTTC.

The genes are TRBV7-2 and TRBJ1-5, with 8 bases identical to TRBD1. The CDR3 is made up of 19 amino acids. Germline V gene sequence: CDR1 SGHTA, CDR2 FQGNSA. J lost 2 bases, V lost 5 bases, and 17 bases had no gene match. In nucleotides, the CDR3 is TGTGCCAGCAGCGTATCCGGGACAGGTGGACCGGGTGGCAATCAGCCCCAGCATTTT. Translation gives CASSVSGTGGPGGNQPQHF.

This chain joins TRBV19 and TRBJ1-5; 7 nucleotides match TRBD1. Germline CDR1 reads LNHDA; CDR2 reads SQIVND (reference sequence). The trim removed 1 base at V and 1 base at J, leaving 10 bases unmatched. The length of the CDR3 is 18 residues. CDR3 sequence reads: CASSIAVARDRSNQPQHF. The CDR3 nucleotides are TGTGCCAGTAGTATAGCCGTCGCCCGGGACAGAAGCAATCAGCCCCAGCATTTT.

The V and J genes are TRBV28 and TRBJ2-5, with D perhaps TRBD1 or TRBD2 (5 bases each). The J call is in doubt because the DNA end fits TRBJ2-7 better. This CDR3 has 12 amino acids. Germline V gene sequence: CDR1 MDHEN, CDR2 SYDVKM. In DNA form, the CDR3 reads TGTGCCAGCAGTTTAGGGGGCTACGAGCAGTACTTC. This codes for CASSLGGYEQYF.

J is TRBJ1-1 and V is TRBV10-2; the D gene is possibly TRBD1 (6 bases). The V end lost 1 base, the J end lost 3 bases, and 18 bases lay between the germline ends. CDR1 is WSHSY and CDR2 is SAAADI in the germline V gene. The CDR3 runs to 17 residues. DNA for the CDR3: TGCGCCAGCAGTGAGTTTGAGATACGGACAGATTACACTGAAGCTTTCTTT. Protein product: CASSEFEIRTDYTEAFF.

The gene calls are TRBV25-1 and TRBJ2-1; 7 bases line up with TRBD2. Per germline, CDR1 MGHDK and CDR2 SYGVNS. CDR3 length: 17 residues. V lost 4 bases, J lost 0 bases, and 9 bases stayed unmatched. This chain's CDR3 is CASSGRLAASSYNEQFF. The CDR3 DNA sequence: TGTGCCAGCAGTGGTAGACTAGCTGCGAGCTCCTACAATGAGCAGTTCTTC.

The chain carries TRBV7-9 and TRBJ2-6, with D unresolved. Trimming pared 5 bases from V and 4 bases from J, leaving 24 bases between. CDR1 is SEHNR, CDR2 FQNEAQ, per germline (reference sequence). This CDR3 contains 19 residues. The CDR3 bases are TGTGCCAGCAGCCCCCAACCGACCTCAAACCTATCCGGGGCCAACGTCCTGACTTTC. Translation: CASSPQPTSNLSGANVLTF.

This chain joins TRBV5-1 and TRBJ2-1; tentative D call: TRBD1 (7 bases). The germline V gene has CDR1 SGHRS and CDR2 YFSETQ. Trimming shortened V by 3 bases and J by 6 bases, and 16 bases separated the two germline ends. The CDR3 runs to 15 residues. This CDR3 is CASSSGGSGINEQFF. In nucleotides, the CDR3 is TGCGCCAGCAGCTCAGGGGGGTCAGGGATCAATGAGCAGTTCTTC.